This T cell receptor beta chain stems from a study of blood T cell repertoires in COVID-19. In the study overall: The United States, Italy and Spain supplied acute and convalescent COVID-19 samples. T cells, B-cell-depleted T cells, or PBMCs provided the cDNA or gDNA that served as material.

From germline, CDR1 is MNHEY and CDR2 SVGEGT. This CDR3 region has 12 residues. The V end lost 6 bases, the J end lost 10 bases, and 10 bases lay between the germline ends. In the authors' workflow: Estimated nucleated cell counts came from reference gene primer amplification. Assay: immunoSEQ multiplex PCR; the TCRdb copy retains only in-frame clones and omits some. V and J calls and clone size follow that table, whereas D and trimming were derived from the DNA. The sample has about 190,000 clones, around 90% seen once. The rearrangement joins TRBV6-2 or TRBV6-3 to TRBJ1-6; D is possibly TRBD1 (6 bases). This TCR derives from a man aged 35 to 55 with acute or convalescent COVID-19. Specimen: peripheral blood. The CDR3 sequence: CASSPTGSPLHF. The DNA of the CDR3 is TGTGCCAGCAGCCCTACAGGGTCACCCCTCCACTTT.